Presented here are 2 T cell receptor beta chains from one specimen sequenced in a study of blood T cell repertoires in COVID-19 (dated by TCRdb to the early 2020s). The method was the immunoSEQ multiplex PCR assay. What TCRdb holds here is the immuneACCESS table cut down to in-frame rearrangements. Part of the clones is not present; checked against another copy, under half of the missing clones reflect an unresolved V gene, and the others are unexplained. The sample records roughly 400,000 clones, around 87% of which are singletons. The ten most abundant clones make up roughly 2.1% of the sample. The source material was peripheral blood. Receptor source: a woman aged 60-75 years with COVID-19, enrolled during active disease.

The chain has TRBV19 and TRBJ1-5; possibly TRBD1 for D (6 bases). V was trimmed by 8 bases and J by 6 bases, leaving 23 bases between them. Germline V gene data show CDR1 as LNHDA and CDR2 as SQIVND (reference sequence). This CDR3 contains 16 residues. The CDR3 nucleotides read TGTGCCAGTTCCTCGATCGACAGGCTGGTTATTCAGCCCCAGCATTTT. Translated, it gives CASSSIDRLVIQPQHF. The complete variable domain, with remaining parts taken from reference TRBV19 and TRBJ1-5, reads DGGITQSPKYLFRKEGQNVTLSCEQNLNHDAMYWYRQDPGQGLRLIYYSQIVNDFQKGDIAEGYSVSREKKESFPLTVTSAQKNPTAFYLCASSSIDRLVIQPQHFGDGTRLSIL.

The J gene is TRBJ2-2, the V gene TRBV19; possibly TRBD2 for D (6 bases). Germline values: CDR1 LNHDA, CDR2 SQIVND (reference sequence). This CDR3 region has 15 residues. Trimming stripped 3 bases from V and 3 bases from J, with 11 bases between. CDR3 nucleotide sequence: TGTGCCAGTAGTATGCGGGACGGATACACCGGGGAGCTGTTTTTT. Translating it yields CASSMRDGYTGELFF.